This record looks at one T cell receptor beta chain sequence and its context. Its antigen is not identified. V lost 7 bases and J 4 bases, leaving 13 bases between the germline ends. Germline assignment: CDR1 SNHLY and CDR2 FYNNEI. CDR3 length equals 13 residues. These data are taken from a study of beta chain features in type 1 diabetes. General observations from the study: For TCRB rearrangement, an influence of HLA type remained unresolved here.

The sequenced template was cDNA made from the entire isolated RNA. Sequencing used immunoSEQ multiplex PCR; TCRdb keeps in-frame clones, though not all of them. The table includes 150,000 to 190,000 clones, around 10% detected once. This chain joins TRBV2 and TRBJ2-5; D may be TRBD2 (5 bases). The sequencing sample was made of central memory CD4+ T cells from blood. This TCR was recovered from a man aged 18-30 years in good health. The CDR3 protein is CASKRGLPETQYF. The CDR3 nucleotides are TGTGCCAGCAAACGGGGTCTACCAGAGACCCAGTACTTC.